This TCR beta chain stems from a study of OX40 agonist ivuxolimab in advanced cancers. Study-level findings and limits: In the 0.1 to 3.0 mg/kg range, CD4+ and CD8+ blood T cells had expanded clonally by week 6.

Germline trimming cut 4 bases from V and 0 bases from J; bases unmatched to any gene: 4. This CDR3 contains 15 residues. Germline CDR1 is SGHRS and CDR2 is YFSETQ. Of note for this clone: What it binds is not known.

Method: immunoSEQ multiplex PCR; TCRdb's copy keeps in-frame clones and lacks some. Altogether tens of thousands of clones are present, around 83% being singletons, with the ten largest covering 5.5% to 7%. The sequence was collected from an adult with an advanced solid tumor such as melanoma, head and neck, liver or kidney cancer. The rearrangement uses TRBV5-1 and TRBJ2-7, with 10 bases lining up with TRBD1. Sequences were derived from CD4+ or CD8+ T cells sorted from blood, sampled in a trial of the OX40 agonist ivuxolimab. Here the CDR3 reads CASSQTGGDSYEQYF. DNA for the CDR3: TGCGCCAGCAGCCAGACAGGGGGCGACTCCTACGAGCAGTACTTC. Full variable domain (outside the CDR3, taken from reference TRBV5-1 and TRBJ2-7): KAGVTQTPRYLIKTRGQQVTLSCSPISGHRSVSWYQQTPGQGLQFLFEYFSETQRNKGNFPGRFSGRQFSNSRSEMNVSTLELGDSALYLCASSQTGGDSYEQYFGPGTRLTVT.